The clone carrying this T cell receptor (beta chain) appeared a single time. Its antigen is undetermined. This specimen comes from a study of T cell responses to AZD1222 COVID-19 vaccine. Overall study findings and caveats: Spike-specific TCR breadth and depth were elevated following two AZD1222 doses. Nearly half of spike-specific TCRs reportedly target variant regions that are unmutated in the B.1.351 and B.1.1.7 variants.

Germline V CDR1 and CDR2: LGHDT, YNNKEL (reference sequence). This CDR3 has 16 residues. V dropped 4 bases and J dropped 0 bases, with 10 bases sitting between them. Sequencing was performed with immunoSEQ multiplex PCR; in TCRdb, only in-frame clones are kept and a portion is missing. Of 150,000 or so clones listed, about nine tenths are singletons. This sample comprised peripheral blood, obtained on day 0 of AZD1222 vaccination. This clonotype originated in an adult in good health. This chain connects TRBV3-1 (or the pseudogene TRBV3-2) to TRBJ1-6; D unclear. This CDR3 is CASSPRKGSYNSPLHF. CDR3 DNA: TGTGCCAGCAGCCCTAGAAAGGGCTCCTATAATTCACCCCTCCACTTT.